These 10 T cell receptor beta chains were all obtained from the same sample, sequenced in a study of Tregs in tolerant kidney transplant recipients. Sequencing was performed with immunoSEQ multiplex PCR; in TCRdb, only in-frame clones are kept and a portion is missing. The sample yields about 77,000 clones, 95% to 98% seen once. The specimen was CD4+ T cells from blood, collected before the transplant. These receptors came from a human donor who received a combined kidney and bone marrow transplant.

The V gene is TRBV18, the J gene TRBJ2-3; D gene ambiguous. The V end lost 1 base, the J end lost 2 bases, and 7 bases lay between the germline ends. Germline CDR1 and CDR2: KGHSH and LQKENI. CDR3 length equals 14 residues. The CDR3, as DNA: TGTGCCAGCTCACCACTCTCAGACACAGATACGCAGTATTTT. Its translation: CASSPLSDTDTQYF.

The V gene is TRBV18, the J gene TRBJ2-5, with D perhaps matching TRBD1 (6 bases). The V end lost 0 bases, the J end lost 2 bases, and 13 bases lay between the germline ends. Per the germline V gene, CDR1 is KGHSH and CDR2 is LQKENI. The CDR3 runs 16 residues. The CDR3 here is CASSPPNGGVQETQYF. DNA for the CDR3: TGTGCCAGCTCACCACCTAATGGGGGCGTACAAGAGACCCAGTACTTC.

The sample holds one count of this clone. The V call is TRBV7-2, the J call TRBJ2-3; 12 bases align to TRBD2. The CDR3 has 16 amino acids. Germline assignment: CDR1 SGHTA and CDR2 FQGNSA. V shed 2 bases, J shed 9 bases, and the junction held 9 bases outside the gene matches. The CDR3 coding sequence is TGTGCCAGCAGCTTACAGGCGCTAGCGGGAGGGGTCACGCAGTATTTT. This codes for CASSLQALAGGVTQYF.

V gene TRBV6-1 combines with J gene TRBJ2-5; 10 nucleotides line up with TRBD2. The germline V gene has CDR1 MNHNS and CDR2 SASEGT. The CDR3 length is 14 residues. V was clipped by 6 bases and J by 5 bases; unmatched bases: 6. CDR3 in amino acids: CASRGSGGWETQYF. CDR3 DNA sequence: TGTGCCAGCAGGGGTAGCGGGGGGTGGGAGACCCAGTACTTC.

This chain links TRBV5-6 with TRBJ2-1; D possibly corresponds to TRBD2 (7 bases). Germline V gives CDR1 SGHDT, CDR2 YYEEEE. V lost 4 bases, J lost 4 bases, and 18 bases lay in between. The CDR3 totals 16 residues. This chain's CDR3 is CASSGNAGARYNEQFF. As DNA, the CDR3 is TGTGCCAGCAGCGGAAACGCGGGGGCCCGGTACAATGAGCAGTTCTTC.

The V gene is TRBV30, the J gene TRBJ2-3; D is uncertain. CDR3 length: 14 amino acids. The V gene lost 2 bases and the J gene lost 2 bases, with 11 bases spanning the gap. Germline V gives CDR1 GTSNPN, CDR2 SVGIG (reference sequence). The CDR3 DNA reads as TGTGCCTGGAGTTCTAGTATGATCACAGATACGCAGTATTTT. This translates into CAWSSSMITDTQYF.

The genes are TRBV19 and TRBJ1-1; no clear D gene. The CDR3 has 14 residues. Germline CDR1 LNHDA, CDR2 SQIVND (reference sequence). V shed 10 bases and J shed 1 base, with 16 bases lying between them. The CDR3 loop is CATTDRGRNTEAFF. CDR3 nucleotides: TGTGCCACCACCGACCGGGGAAGGAACACTGAAGCTTTCTTT.

The rearrangement uses TRBV7-6 and TRBJ2-7, with 9 bases fitting TRBD2. Trimming at V came to 4 bases and at J to 2 bases, leaving 6 bases not matched to a gene. CDR1 SGHVS and CDR2 FNYEAQ come from the germline V gene. CDR3 length: 15 amino acids. DNA for the CDR3: TGTGCCAGCAGCTACGGGACTAGCAGCCCCTACGAGCAGTACTTC. This translates into CASSYGTSSPYEQYF.

This clone came up once. The chain is built from TRBV5-8 and TRBJ1-4; D uncertain. The CDR3 is 17 residues long. Germline V gene lookup returns CDR1 SGHTS and CDR2 YDEGEE. V was shortened by 1 base and J by 3 bases, with 16 bases between the two germline ends. This CDR3 is CASSLRRSIASNEKLFF. CDR3 nucleotides: TGTGCCAGCAGCTTGCGCAGGTCTATTGCGTCTAATGAAAAACTGTTTTTT.

The chain combines TRBV9 with TRBJ1-5; 10 nucleotides align to TRBD1. Per germline, CDR1 SGDLS and CDR2 YYNGEE. This CDR3 is built from 13 residues. Trimming at V came to 7 bases and at J to 5 bases, leaving 3 bases not matched to a gene. DNA for the CDR3: TGTGCCAGCGGGACAGGGGCGGATCAGCCCCAGCATTTT. Amino acids: CASGTGADQPQHF.